The rows below give T cell receptor beta chains drawn from one sample of a study of shared clonotypes between healthy human individuals. The assay was immunoSEQ multiplex PCR, and TCRdb's table has in-frame clones only and misses some. The sample contains hundreds of thousands of clones, approximately 95% of which appear only once. The sequenced sample was naive CD8+ T cells sorted from blood. The receptors shown here come from a woman aged 30 to 39 in good health. CDR3s include the opening cysteine and the closing phenylalanine or tryptophan. D genes are given only for firm matches. Clone size is shown for a subset of rows, as once, few, many or a class of expanded clone.

j_call d_call clone_size cdr3_length v_call cdr3_aa cdr3_nt
TRBJ1-4 TRBD1 NA 18 TRBV5-6 CASSLAGTGFGANEKLFF TGTGCCAGCAGCTTGGCCGGGACAGGGTTCGGGGCTAATGAAAAACTGTTTTTT
TRBJ1-5 NA few 13 TRBV7-6 CASSALQGQPQHF TGTGCCAGCAGCGCCTTACAGGGACAGCCCCAGCATTTT
TRBJ2-7 NA NA 14 TRBV6-1 CASSATENPYEQYF TGTGCCAGCAGCGCGACGGAAAACCCCTACGAGCAGTACTTC
TRBJ1-5 NA NA 13 TRBV18 CASSPGGSQPQHF TGTGCCAGCTCACCGGGGGGGTCTCAGCCCCAGCATTTT
TRBJ2-7 TRBD1 NA 14 TRBV6-6 CASRPTGETYEQYF TGTGCCAGCAGACCCACAGGGGAGACCTACGAGCAGTACTTC
TRBJ2-5 NA NA 16 TRBV5-1 CASSLLGRDTQETQYF TGCGCCAGCAGCTTGTTGGGTCGGGACACCCAAGAGACCCAGTACTTC
TRBJ2-1 NA NA 14 TRBV29-1 CSVDSRSSYNEQFF TGCAGCGTTGACTCGCGGAGCTCCTACAATGAGCAGTTCTTC
TRBJ2-7 NA NA 15 TRBV4-2 CASSQDRVMLDEQYF TGTGCCAGCAGCCAAGATCGGGTAATGTTGGACGAGCAGTACTTC
TRBJ2-7 NA NA 15 TRBV28 CASSLDPDENYEQYF TGTGCCAGCAGCCTAGACCCGGACGAGAACTACGAGCAGTACTTC
TRBJ1-6 TRBD1 NA 17 TRBV27 CASSLSIGDRGISPLHF TGTGCCAGCAGTTTGAGTATCGGGGACAGGGGTATTTCACCCCTCCACTTT
TRBJ2-1 NA NA 15 TRBV19 CASSITGDTYNEQFF TGTGCCAGTAGTATCACTGGAGATACCTACAATGAGCAGTTCTTC
TRBJ2-7 NA NA 12 TRBV13 CASSLGRDEQYF TGTGCCAGCAGCTTAGGTAGGGACGAGCAGTACTTC
TRBJ1-6 NA NA 12 TRBV15 CATSRNNSPLHF TGTGCCACCAGCAGAAATAATTCACCCCTCCACTTT
TRBJ2-5 TRBD1 NA 13 TRBV19 CASSMLSGDRVYF TGTGCCAGTAGTATGTTGTCTGGGGACAGGGTGTACTTC
TRBJ1-5 NA NA 15 TRBV4-1 CASSYTTGAGQPQHF TGCGCCAGCAGCTATACGACAGGAGCGGGTCAGCCCCAGCATTTT
TRBJ2-6 NA NA 15 TRBV28 CASSPGTSGANVLTF TGTGCCAGCAGTCCAGGGACCTCTGGGGCCAACGTCCTGACTTTC
TRBJ2-7 TRBD1 NA 14 TRBV6-5 CASSYSGTGFEQYF TGTGCCAGCAGTTACTCGGGGACAGGGTTCGAGCAGTACTTC
TRBJ2-7 TRBD2 NA 15 TRBV7-2 CASRENSGRVDEQYF TGTGCCAGCAGGGAAAATAGCGGGAGGGTTGACGAGCAGTACTTC
TRBJ2-7 TRBD2 NA 15 TRBV28 CASTLTSGWDYEQYF TGTGCCAGCACCCTGACTAGCGGGTGGGATTACGAGCAGTACTTC
TRBJ2-7 TRBD2 few 14 TRBV27 CASSPLGLVGEQYF TGTGCCAGCAGCCCCCTGGGACTAGTAGGGGAGCAGTACTTC
TRBJ2-7 NA NA 16 TRBV19 CASRLAIPYHSYEQYF TGTGCCAGCCGGCTAGCGATCCCGTATCACTCCTACGAGCAGTACTTC
TRBJ2-7 TRBD2 NA 15 TRBV6-1 CASSAGGSELYEQYF TGTGCCAGCAGTGCGGGGGGGAGCGAACTCTACGAGCAGTACTTC
TRBJ2-3 TRBD2 NA 16 TRBV6-5 CASSYGGGRALDTQYF TGTGCCAGCAGTTACGGTGGCGGGAGGGCCCTAGATACGCAGTATTTT
TRBJ2-2 TRBD2 NA 16 TRBV19 CASSVLAGDLTGELFF TGTGCCAGTAGTGTACTAGCGGGAGATCTCACCGGGGAGCTGTTTTTT
TRBJ1-1 TRBD1 NA 15 TRBV7-6 CASSLEAGGGTEAFF TGTGCCAGCAGCTTAGAGGCAGGGGGCGGAACTGAAGCTTTCTTT
TRBJ1-2 NA once 15 TRBV9 CASSGRTELNYGYTF TGTGCCAGCAGCGGCAGGACGGAATTAAACTATGGCTACACCTTC
TRBJ2-7 NA NA 17 TRBV5-5 CASSMEAGGPRINEQYF TGTGCCAGCAGCATGGAGGCTGGGGGTCCACGGATAAACGAGCAGTACTTC
TRBJ2-5 TRBD1 NA 18 TRBV9 CASSAGPGTVLSKETQYF TGTGCCAGCAGCGCAGGGCCCGGGACAGTGCTCTCGAAAGAGACCCAGTACTTC
TRBJ2-3 TRBD2 NA 18 TRBV7-8 CASSPRLADTSSTDTQYF TGTGCCAGCAGCCCCCGCCTAGCGGACACTTCTAGCACAGATACGCAGTATTTT
TRBJ2-1 TRBD2 NA 14 TRBV28 CASRGLAGYNEQFF TGTGCCAGCAGGGGACTAGCGGGGTACAATGAGCAGTTCTTC
TRBJ2-7 NA NA 11 TRBV5-4 CASSTVNEQYF TGTGCCAGCAGCACCGTTAACGAGCAGTACTTC